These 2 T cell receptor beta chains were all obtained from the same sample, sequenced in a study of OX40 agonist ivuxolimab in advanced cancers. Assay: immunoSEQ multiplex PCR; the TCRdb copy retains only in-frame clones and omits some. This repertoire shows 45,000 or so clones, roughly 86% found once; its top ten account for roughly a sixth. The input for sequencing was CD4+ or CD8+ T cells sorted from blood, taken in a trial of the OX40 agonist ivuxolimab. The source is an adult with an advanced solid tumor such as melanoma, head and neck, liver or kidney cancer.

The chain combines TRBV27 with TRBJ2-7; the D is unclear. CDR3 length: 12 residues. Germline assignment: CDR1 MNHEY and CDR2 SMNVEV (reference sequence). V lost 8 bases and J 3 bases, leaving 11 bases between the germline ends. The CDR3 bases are TGTGCCAGCGGCCCGAGGATCTACGAGCAGTACTTC. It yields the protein CASGPRIYEQYF.

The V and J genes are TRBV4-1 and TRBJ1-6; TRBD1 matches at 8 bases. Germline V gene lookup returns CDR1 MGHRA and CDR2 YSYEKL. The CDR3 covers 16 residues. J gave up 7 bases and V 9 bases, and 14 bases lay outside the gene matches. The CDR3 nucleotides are TGCGCCAGTTCAGGACAGGGCGGCCCGGGAAATTCACCCCTCCACTTT. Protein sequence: CASSGQGGPGNSPLHF.